This T cell receptor beta chain is drawn from a study of blood T cells in healthy people across ages. Study-level results: Estimated diversity that came from one million T cells was considered an underestimate.

Each of the donors had 9 to 10 milliliters of peripheral blood drawn into EDTA-treated Vacutainer tubes. RNA extraction gave at least 5.5 micrograms of total RNA per sample. Regarding this clonotype: Its antigen is not identified.

With a J-beta primer mix and a sample-barcoded 5' primer, a second PCR ran about 7 to 11 cycles. TCRdb passed the 5' RACE reads through MiXCR, listing each CDR3 protein once. The table includes about 800,000 distinct CDR3 sequences, about 47% detected once. The CDR3 consists of 13 residues. The V end was cut by 2 bases, the J end by 7 bases, with 12 bases between. Germline CDR1 and CDR2: MNHNY and SVGAGI (reference sequence). The sequencing sample was made of blood. The chain recombines TRBV6-6 with TRBJ2-7; maybe TRBD2 (6 bases). This sequence originates from a man older than 75 in good health. Here the CDR3 DNA reads TGTGCCAGCAGTTACCCGGGAGTTCAGGAGCAGTACTTC. Its protein product is CASSYPGVQEQYF.